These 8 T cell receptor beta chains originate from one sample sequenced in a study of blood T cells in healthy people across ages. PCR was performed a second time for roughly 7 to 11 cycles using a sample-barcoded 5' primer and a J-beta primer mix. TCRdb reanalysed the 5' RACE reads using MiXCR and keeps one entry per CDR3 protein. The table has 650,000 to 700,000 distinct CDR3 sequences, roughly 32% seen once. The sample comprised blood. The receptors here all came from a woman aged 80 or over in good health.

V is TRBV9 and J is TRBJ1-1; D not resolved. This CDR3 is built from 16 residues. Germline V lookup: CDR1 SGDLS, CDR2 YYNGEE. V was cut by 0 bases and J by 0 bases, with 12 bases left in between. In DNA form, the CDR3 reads TGTGCCAGCAGCGTAGCGGGCGGAGGCCTGAACACTGAAGCTTTCTTT. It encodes CASSVAGGGLNTEAFF.

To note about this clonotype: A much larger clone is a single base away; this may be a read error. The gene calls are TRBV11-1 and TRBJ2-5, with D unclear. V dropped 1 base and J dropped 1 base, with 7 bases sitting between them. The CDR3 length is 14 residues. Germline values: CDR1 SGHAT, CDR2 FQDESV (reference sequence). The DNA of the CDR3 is TGTGCCAGCAGCTTAGTGTTCGGCCAAGAGACCCAGTACTTC. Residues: CASSLVFGQETQYF. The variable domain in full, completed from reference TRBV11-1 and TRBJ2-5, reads EAEVAQSPRYKITEKSQAVAFWCDPISGHATLYWYRQILGQGPELLVQFQDESVVDDSQLPKDRFSAERLKGVDSTLKIQPAELGDSAMYLCASSLVFGQETQYFGPGTRLLVL.

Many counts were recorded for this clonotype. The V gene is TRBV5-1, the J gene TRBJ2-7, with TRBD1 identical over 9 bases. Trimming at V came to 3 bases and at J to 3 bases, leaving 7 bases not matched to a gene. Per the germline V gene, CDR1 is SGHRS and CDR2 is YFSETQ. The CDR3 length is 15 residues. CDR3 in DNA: TGCGCCAGCAGCTCTACCCCGGGACAGGGCTACGAGCAGTACTTC. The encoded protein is CASSSTPGQGYEQYF.

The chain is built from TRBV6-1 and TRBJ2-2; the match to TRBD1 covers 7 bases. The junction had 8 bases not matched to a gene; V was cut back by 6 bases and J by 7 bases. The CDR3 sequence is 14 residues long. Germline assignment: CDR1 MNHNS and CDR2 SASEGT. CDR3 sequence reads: CASRKTGEIGELFF. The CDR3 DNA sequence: TGTGCCAGCAGGAAAACAGGGGAGATCGGGGAGCTGTTTTTT.

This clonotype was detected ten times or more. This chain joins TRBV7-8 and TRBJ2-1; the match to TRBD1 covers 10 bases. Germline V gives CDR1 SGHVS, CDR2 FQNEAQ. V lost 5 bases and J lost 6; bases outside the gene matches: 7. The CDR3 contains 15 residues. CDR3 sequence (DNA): TGTGCCAGCAGCACAGACAGGGGGCCCTCCAATGAGCAGTTCTTC. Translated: CASSTDRGPSNEQFF.

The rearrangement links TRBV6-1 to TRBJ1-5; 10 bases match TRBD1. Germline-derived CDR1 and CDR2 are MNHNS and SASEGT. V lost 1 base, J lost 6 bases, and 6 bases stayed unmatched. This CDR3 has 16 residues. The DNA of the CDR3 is TGTGCCAGCAGTGAAGAGATGACAGGGGGCGGTCAGCCCCAGCATTTT. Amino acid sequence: CASSEEMTGGGQPQHF.

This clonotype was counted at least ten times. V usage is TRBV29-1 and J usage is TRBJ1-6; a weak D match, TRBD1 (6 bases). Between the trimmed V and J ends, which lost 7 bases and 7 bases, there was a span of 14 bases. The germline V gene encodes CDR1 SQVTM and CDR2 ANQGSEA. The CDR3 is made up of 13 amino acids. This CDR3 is CSGRAGENSPLHF. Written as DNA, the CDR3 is TGCAGCGGGAGGGCAGGGGAAAATTCACCCCTCCACTTT.

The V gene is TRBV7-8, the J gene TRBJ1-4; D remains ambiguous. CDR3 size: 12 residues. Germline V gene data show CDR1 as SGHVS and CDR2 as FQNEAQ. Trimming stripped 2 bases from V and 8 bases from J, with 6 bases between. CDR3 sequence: CASSLTGEKLFF. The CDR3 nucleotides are TGTGCCAGCAGCTTAACGGGGGAAAAACTGTTTTTT. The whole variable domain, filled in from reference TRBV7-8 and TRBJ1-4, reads GAGVSQSPRYKVAKRGQDVALRCDPISGHVSLFWYQQALGQGPEFLTYFQNEAQLDKSGLPSDRFFAERPEGSVSTLKIQRTQQEDSAVYLCASSLTGEKLFFGSGTQLSVL.